This T cell receptor (beta chain) was found in a study of blood T cell repertoires in COVID-19. Study context: Whether acute or convalescent, the COVID-19 samples came from the United States, Italy and Spain. From T cells, B-cell-depleted T cells, or PBMCs came the material, which was cDNA or gDNA.

Original data processing: The authors estimated nucleated cell counts from reference gene primer amplification. Using immunoSEQ multiplex PCR, the repertoire was profiled, and TCRdb retains in-frame clones only, with some absent. V, J and clone size reflect that table, while D and trimming were determined from the DNA. The sample contains under 45,000 clones, about 90% of which appear only once. This CDR3 spans 15 amino acids. Trimming at V came to 3 bases and at J to 6 bases, leaving 12 bases not matched to a gene. Germline values: CDR1 SGHRS, CDR2 YFSETQ. The origin of this receptor is a man aged 55 to 70 with acute or convalescent COVID-19. The chain recombines TRBV5-1 with TRBJ2-7; 7 nucleotides agree with TRBD2. The material sequenced was peripheral blood. The CDR3 region is CASSWGGPDGSEQYF. CDR3 bases: TGCGCCAGCAGCTGGGGGGGTCCAGACGGCAGCGAGCAGTACTTC.